The 23 T cell receptor beta chains presented below share a single source sample, sequenced in a study of patients and donors after allogeneic stem cell transplantation. TCRdb analysed the RT-PCR reads with MiXCR anew, one entry per CDR3 protein. The sample lists 920,000 or so distinct CDR3 sequences; about a sixth were seen once. Sequencing was done on a sample of blood, either unsorted or a sorted T cell fraction (not recorded which). Source of these receptors: a human donor who was either an allogeneic HSCT recipient or a stem cell or donor lymphocyte infusion donor (not recorded which). It is not recorded whose cells these are; they may come from a transplant donor.

This chain connects TRBV12-3 or TRBV12-4 to TRBJ2-1; TRBD1 might be the D (5 bases). V was shortened by 3 bases and J by 6 bases, with 15 bases between the two germline ends. The CDR3 is made up of 15 amino acids. CDR3 sequence reads: CASSFSGAHSNEQFF. The CDR3 bases are TGTGCCAGCAGTTTTTCTGGGGCCCACAGCAATGAGCAGTTCTTC.

In its sample, this clonotype was seen many times. The rearrangement joins TRBV24-1 to TRBJ2-3; D gene uncertain. The CDR3 has 16 residues. Trimming shortened V by 1 base and J by 0 bases, and 10 bases separated the two germline ends. CDR1 is KGHDR and CDR2 is SFDVKD in the germline V gene. The CDR3 protein is CATSDLGQFSTDTQYF. CDR3 bases: TGTGCCACCAGTGATTTAGGCCAATTCAGCACAGATACGCAGTATTTT.

This chain joins TRBV7-3 and TRBJ2-6; no definite D call. Between the trimmed V and J ends, which lost 2 bases and 0 bases, there was a span of 11 bases. The CDR3 totals 17 residues. CDR1 and CDR2 from the germline V gene are SGHTA and FQGTGA. CDR3 region: CASSLFGLGSGANVLTF. In DNA, the CDR3 is TGTGCCAGCAGCTTATTCGGTTTGGGCTCTGGGGCCAACGTCCTGACTTTC.

A few counts support this clonotype. This rearrangement joins TRBV7-6 to TRBJ1-2; a possible D gene is TRBD1 (5 bases). The CDR3 runs 13 residues. CDR1 is SGHVS and CDR2 is FNYEAQ in the germline V gene. The V end lost 5 bases, the J end lost 6 bases, and 13 bases lay between the germline ends. The CDR3 region has the DNA TGTGCCAGCAGCCTAAGGCTGGGGGATGGCTACACCTTC. Translating it yields CASSLRLGDGYTF. Looking up the rest from reference TRBV7-6 and TRBJ1-2 gives the full variable domain: GAGVSQSPRYKVTKRGQDVALRCDPISGHVSLYWYRQALGQGPEFLTYFNYEAQQDKSGLPNDRFSAERPEGSISTLTIQRTEQRDSAMYRCASSLRLGDGYTFGSGTRLTVV.

The chain employs TRBV18 and TRBJ2-7; D possibly corresponds to TRBD1 (6 bases). The germline V and J ends were trimmed by 2 bases and 2 bases, with 13 bases remaining between them. Per germline, CDR1 KGHSH and CDR2 LQKENI. There are 15 residues in the CDR3. The CDR3 DNA reads TGTGCCAGCTCACCAGGCGTGGGGACAACCTACGAGCAGTACTTC. It translates to CASSPGVGTTYEQYF.

J is TRBJ1-2 and V is TRBV30; weak D call: TRBD1 (5 bases). The CDR3 is 16 amino acids. CDR1 and CDR2 (germline): GTSNPN, SVGIG (reference sequence). The V and J ends lost 4 bases and 1 base respectively, with 19 bases between them. The CDR3 region is CAWMRAGRILNYGYTF. The CDR3 bases are TGTGCCTGGATGCGGGCGGGACGAATCCTTAACTATGGCTACACCTTC.

The rearrangement links TRBV5-5 to TRBJ1-6; unclear D gene. CDR1 SGHKS and CDR2 YYEKEE come from the germline V gene (reference sequence). The V end was cut by 3 bases, the J end by 0 bases, with 10 bases between. CDR3 length: 16 residues. Here the CDR3 DNA reads TGTGCCAGCAGCTCTATACTTAGCTCCTATAATTCACCCCTCCACTTT. Its translation: CASSSILSSYNSPLHF. Filled out from reference TRBV5-5 and TRBJ1-6, the complete variable domain reads DAGVTQSPTHLIKTRGQQVTLRCSPISGHKSVSWYQQVLGQGPQFIFQYYEKEERGRGNFPDRFSARQFPNYSSELNVNALLLGDSALYLCASSSILSSYNSPLHFGNGTRLTVT.

The chain recombines TRBV2 with TRBJ2-1; 9 bases fit TRBD1. The V and J ends lost 1 base and 2 bases, in that order; junction bases with no gene match: 0. CDR3 size: 15 residues. The germline V gene encodes CDR1 SNHLY and CDR2 FYNNEI. Written as DNA, the CDR3 is TGTGCCAGCAGTGAAGGGGACAGGGCCTACAATGAGCAGTTCTTC. It codes for CASSEGDRAYNEQFF.

The gene calls are TRBV5-1 and TRBJ1-5; D is undetermined. This CDR3 has 15 amino acids. Trimming stripped 7 bases from V and 7 bases from J, with 21 bases between. Germline values: CDR1 SGHRS, CDR2 YFSETQ. CDR3: CASAPGSGKGQPQHF. The CDR3 bases are TGCGCCAGCGCCCCGGGCTCGGGTAAGGGACAGCCCCAGCATTTT.

This chain uses TRBV5-1 with TRBJ1-1; TRBD1 might be the D (5 bases). The CDR3 consists of 14 residues. V lost 4 bases and J lost 6, with 16 bases in between. The germline V gene has CDR1 SGHRS and CDR2 YFSETQ. The CDR3 loop is CASSRWGPGAEAFF. CDR3 coding DNA: TGCGCCAGCAGCCGGTGGGGCCCGGGGGCTGAAGCTTTCTTT.

The chain uses TRBV20-1 and TRBJ2-7, with unresolved D. The germline gives CDR1 DFQATT, CDR2 SNEGSKA (reference sequence). CDR3 length equals 13 residues. The V end lost 1 base, the J end lost 3 bases, and 10 bases lay between the germline ends. The DNA of the CDR3 is TGCAGTGCTAGAGTAGGCCGCTTCTACGAGCAGTACTTC. It codes for CSARVGRFYEQYF.

The gene calls are TRBV12-3 or TRBV12-4 and TRBJ2-3; D might be TRBD2 (5 bases). V was pared by 1 base and J by 7 bases, with 9 bases between. The CDR3 is made up of 13 amino acids. CDR3 region: CASSLVPDYTQYF. The DNA of the CDR3 is TGTGCCAGCAGTTTAGTTCCGGACTATACGCAGTATTTT.

V gene TRBV9 combines with J gene TRBJ1-2; D remains ambiguous. V lost 0 bases, J lost 8 bases, and 14 bases lay in between. CDR3 length equals 14 residues. Per germline, CDR1 SGDLS and CDR2 YYNGEE. The CDR3: CASSVGESRWGYTF. Written as DNA, the CDR3 is TGTGCCAGCAGCGTAGGCGAGAGTCGGTGGGGCTACACCTTC.

There are a few counts of this clonotype. V usage is TRBV6-2 or TRBV6-3 and J usage is TRBJ2-1; D gene unclear. The CDR3 contains 15 residues. The V and J ends lost 1 base and 9 bases respectively, with 16 bases between them. The germline CDR1 and CDR2 sequences are MNHEY and SVGEGT. CDR3 DNA: TGTGCCAGCAGTTACTATAATGGGCTAGTATCTGAGCAGTTCTTC. It encodes CASSYYNGLVSEQFF.

This clonotype came up a few times. This chain connects TRBV6-2 or TRBV6-3 to TRBJ2-5; D uncertain. Germline V gene sequence: CDR1 MNHEY, CDR2 SVGEGT. The CDR3 is 11 amino acids. V was cut by 6 bases and J by 7 bases, with 9 bases left in between. CDR3 sequence: CASSYQVTQYF. The CDR3 coding sequence is TGTGCCAGCAGCTACCAGGTGACCCAGTACTTC.

This clonotype was found a few times. The gene calls are TRBV12-3 or TRBV12-4 and TRBJ1-5, with D uncertain. Trimming shortened V by 3 bases and J by 6 bases, and 12 bases separated the two germline ends. The CDR3 has 14 amino acids. CDR3 loop: CASSFSSSGQPQHF. The CDR3 DNA follows: TGTGCCAGCAGTTTTAGTTCGTCAGGTCAGCCCCAGCATTTT.

V and J are TRBV7-8 and TRBJ2-1; 8 positions agree with TRBD2. Germline V CDR1 and CDR2: SGHVS, FQNEAQ. Trimming removed 5 bases from V and 4 bases from J; junction bases left unmatched: 13. The CDR3 length is 17 residues. The CDR3: CASSPRGRGVRYNEQFF. For the CDR3, the DNA is TGTGCCAGCAGCCCCCGCGGGCGGGGGGTCAGGTACAATGAGCAGTTCTTC.

This clonotype was detected a few times. The chain links TRBV12-3 or TRBV12-4 to TRBJ1-5; D unresolved. The V end was cut by 6 bases, the J end by 6 bases, with 9 bases between. The CDR3 has 12 amino acids. The CDR3 loop is CASRAKAQPQHF. DNA of the CDR3: TGTGCCAGCAGGGCGAAGGCTCAGCCCCAGCATTTT.

This clonotype was counted ten times or more. This chain links TRBV5-6 with TRBJ1-2; maybe TRBD1 (5 bases). The CDR3 length is 13 residues. CDR1 and CDR2 (germline): SGHDT, YYEEEE. Trimming removed 4 bases at V and 8 bases at J, with 15 bases between. For the CDR3, the DNA is TGTGCCAGCAGCCCCCAGAGGGGCGCGGGCTACACCTTC. Protein sequence: CASSPQRGAGYTF.

This clonotype was counted only a few times. The chain joins TRBV12-3 or TRBV12-4 to TRBJ2-7; 7 bases match TRBD1. The ends lost 5 bases at V and 3 bases at J; junction bases unmatched: 10. This CDR3 has 15 amino acids. For the CDR3, the DNA is TGTGCCAGCAGTCGCCCCGGGACAGAAAACTACGAGCAGTACTTC. This encodes CASSRPGTENYEQYF.

The table lists this clonotype with a few counts. The J gene is TRBJ2-5, the V gene TRBV7-2; 12 bases are shared with TRBD2. The CDR3 totals 16 residues. CDR1 and CDR2 from the germline V gene are SGHTA and FQGNSA. Trimming cost V 4 bases and J 5 bases; bases outside gene matches: 8. The CDR3 reads CASSSLASGGAETQYF. Here the CDR3 DNA reads TGTGCCAGCAGCTCGTTGGCTAGCGGGGGGGCGGAGACCCAGTACTTC.

This clonotype was found once. The chain uses TRBV12-3 or TRBV12-4 and TRBJ1-1; D not resolved. The CDR3 is 10 amino acids. The ends were cut back, 6 bases at V and 12 bases at J, with 11 bases in the middle. CDR3 loop: CASRVTRTFF. CDR3 nucleotide sequence: TGTGCCAGCAGAGTAACAAGAACTTTCTTT.

The chain combines TRBV7-6 with TRBJ1-1; no reliable D call. V was cut by 3 bases and J by 1 base, with 9 bases left in between. Germline lookup yields CDR1 SGHVS and CDR2 FNYEAQ. This CDR3 has 14 amino acids. The CDR3 nucleotides read TGTGCCAGCAGCTTGAACTATCGGAACACTGAAGCTTTCTTT. It translates to CASSLNYRNTEAFF. The entire variable domain, with the rest obtained from reference TRBV7-6 and TRBJ1-1, is as follows: GAGVSQSPRYKVTKRGQDVALRCDPISGHVSLYWYRQALGQGPEFLTYFNYEAQQDKSGLPNDRFSAERPEGSISTLTIQRTEQRDSAMYRCASSLNYRNTEAFFGQGTRLTVV.